The sequence of this TCR beta chain was determined in a study of CD8 T cells in Susac syndrome. Random hexamers primed reverse transcription of about 0.45 to 1 ug RNA. Multiplex immunoSEQ PCR targeted 54 Vbeta and 13 Jbeta TCR beta segments. TCRdb re-derived calls from the immunoSEQ multiplex PCR reads in MiXCR, one entry per CDR3 protein. Altogether more than 75,000 distinct CDR3 sequences are present, 90% to 95% being singletons, with the ten largest covering 0.26%. The sequenced target, TCR beta, came from blood CD8+ and CD4+ T cells. Negative isolation yielded CD4+ and CD8+ T cells, and FACS enriched TEMRA cells. The ends were cut back, 7 bases at V and 8 bases at J, with 0 bases in the middle. Germline CDR1 is SNHLY and CDR2 is FYNNEI. The CDR3 runs to 8 residues.

The sequence was collected from a human donor in good health. The chain is built from TRBV2 and TRBJ2-1, with D unclear. The sequenced sample consisted of CD8+ T cells from PBMCs. The DNA for the CDR3 is TGTGCCAGCAATGAGCAGTTCTTC. Protein sequence: CASNEQFF.